The present T cell receptor (beta chain) was sequenced within a study of blood T cell repertoires in COVID-19. About the study: The origin of the acute and convalescent COVID-19 samples was the United States, Italy and Spain.

The CDR3 covers 14 residues. Germline CDR1 and CDR2: MDHEN and SYDVKM. Trimming took 0 bases from V and 6 from J, leaving 9 bases between them. Profiling relied on immunoSEQ multiplex PCR, and the TCRdb table lists in-frame clones only, not all of them. The sample shows hundreds of thousands of clones, just under 85% of them seen only once. The chain has TRBV28 and TRBJ1-5; maybe TRBD1 (6 bases). The sequencing sample was made of peripheral blood. The TCR originated in a woman of 80 years or more with acute or convalescent COVID-19. CDR3: CASSLWGAGQPQHF. As DNA, the CDR3 is TGTGCCAGCAGTTTATGGGGGGCGGGTCAGCCCCAGCATTTT.